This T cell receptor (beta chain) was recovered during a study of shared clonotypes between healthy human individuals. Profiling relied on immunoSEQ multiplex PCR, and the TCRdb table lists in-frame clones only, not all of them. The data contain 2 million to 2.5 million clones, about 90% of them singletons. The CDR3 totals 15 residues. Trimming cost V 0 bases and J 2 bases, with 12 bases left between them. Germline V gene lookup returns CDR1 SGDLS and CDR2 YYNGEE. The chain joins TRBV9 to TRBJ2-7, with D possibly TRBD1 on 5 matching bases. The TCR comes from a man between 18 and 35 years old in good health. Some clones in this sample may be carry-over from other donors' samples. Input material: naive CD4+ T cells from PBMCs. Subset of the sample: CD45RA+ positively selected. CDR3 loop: CASSVAAGWAYEQYF. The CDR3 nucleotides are TGTGCCAGCAGCGTAGCGGCAGGGTGGGCCTACGAGCAGTACTTC.